The 11 T cell receptor beta chains below were found in one sample sequenced in a study of T cells in Graves' hyperthyroidism and ophthalmopathy. TCR beta CDR3 regions were amplified from RNA. The HTBI primer set drove a first-round RT-PCR of the TCR CDR3. TCRdb reprocessed the multiplex PCR reads via MiXCR and lists one record per CDR3 protein. The profile shows about 500,000 distinct CDR3 sequences, 16% of them singletons. The source material was blood. These receptors came from a woman under 30 with Graves' hyperthyroidism.

This rearrangement joins TRBV4-1 to TRBJ1-3; possible D gene TRBD1, 6 bases. V was clipped by 6 bases and J by 9 bases, with 21 bases between them. CDR1 and CDR2 from the germline V gene are MGHRA and YSYEKL. CDR3 length: 15 residues. The CDR3 region is CASRPTWAQGGTIYF. Written as DNA, the CDR3 is TGCGCCAGCAGGCCAACTTGGGCCCAAGGGGGCACCATATATTTT.

In this sample, this clonotype turned up many times. The rearrangement links TRBV4-1 to TRBJ2-7, with 8 bases that match TRBD2. Trimming removed 1 base from V and 2 bases from J; junction bases left unmatched: 4. Germline V gives CDR1 MGHRA, CDR2 YSYEKL. The CDR3 spans 15 residues. CDR3: CASSQVGRGAYEQYF. The CDR3 DNA reads TGCGCCAGCAGCCAAGTCGGGCGGGGGGCCTACGAGCAGTACTTC.

This clonotype was counted ten times or more. The V and J genes are TRBV2 and TRBJ2-5, with TRBD2 identical over 7 bases. This CDR3 comprises 17 residues. Germline V CDR1 and CDR2: SNHLY, FYNNEI. Unmatched junction bases numbered 9, after V lost 1 base and J lost 1 base. DNA of the CDR3: TGTGCCAGCAGTGAAGGAGGGCCGGGGGGAGGCCAAGAGACCCAGTACTTC. It is translated as CASSEGGPGGGQETQYF.

This clonotype was seen many times. The chain recombines TRBV12-3 or TRBV12-4 with TRBJ2-1, with TRBD2 identical over 8 bases. V lost 8 bases, J lost 7 bases, and 13 bases stayed unmatched. The CDR3 has 15 amino acids. The CDR3 coding sequence is TGTGCCAGCCTCTACTGGGGTAGCGGGAAGAATGAGCAGTTCTTC. It encodes CASLYWGSGKNEQFF.

This clonotype was picked up a small number of times. The chain joins TRBV7-2 to TRBJ2-7; 15 nucleotides match TRBD2. Germline V lookup: CDR1 SGHTA, CDR2 FQGNSA. V dropped 4 bases and J dropped 6; count of bases not matched to a gene: 7. The CDR3 sequence is 16 residues long. The CDR3 is CASSSRTSGGGREQYF. The DNA of the CDR3 is TGTGCCAGCAGCTCCCGGACTAGCGGGGGGGGTCGCGAGCAGTACTTC.

This clonotype was seen many times. The rearrangement uses TRBV10-3 and TRBJ2-3, with 12 bases fitting TRBD2. V was clipped by 0 bases and J by 4 bases; unmatched bases: 5. Germline values: CDR1 ENHRY, CDR2 SYGVKD. This CDR3 is 17 amino acids long. The CDR3 bases are TGTGCCATCAGTGAGTCGACTAGCGGGAGAATAGCAGATACGCAGTATTTT. The encoded protein is CAISESTSGRIADTQYF.

Ten or more counts support this clonotype. The chain recombines TRBV28 with TRBJ2-4, with 7 bases identical to TRBD2. Germline V gene sequence: CDR1 MDHEN, CDR2 SYDVKM. J was trimmed by 4 bases and V by 2 bases; bases with no gene match: 2. CDR3 size: 14 residues. The CDR3 sequence is CASSLQREKNIQYF. CDR3 sequence (DNA): TGTGCCAGCAGTTTACAGCGGGAAAAAAACATTCAGTACTTC.

The chain has TRBV2 and TRBJ2-3, with a possible D match to TRBD1 (8 bases). This CDR3 is 15 amino acids long. The germline V gene encodes CDR1 SNHLY and CDR2 FYNNEI. Trimming cost V 7 bases and J 1 base, with 15 bases left between them. The CDR3 nucleotides read TGTGCCAGCATGGAACAGGGGGGGGGCACAGATACGCAGTATTTT. Its protein product is CASMEQGGGTDTQYF. The full variable domain, completed using reference TRBV2 and TRBJ2-3, is EPEVTQTPSHQVTQMGQEVILRCVPISNHLYFYWYRQILGQKVEFLVSFYNNEISEKSEIFDDQFSVERPDGSNFTLKIRSTKLEDSAMYFCASMEQGGGTDTQYFGPGTRLTVL.

This clonotype was seen a handful of times. The rearrangement uses TRBV18 and TRBJ2-1, with TRBD1 matching 7 bases. The CDR3 loop spans 14 amino acids. The V gene's germline CDR1 is KGHSH and CDR2 LQKENI. Trimming took 3 bases from V and 7 from J; bases not matched to a gene: 6. CDR3 residues: CASSPDRVSNEQFF. DNA for the CDR3: TGTGCCAGCTCACCCGACAGGGTTAGTAATGAGCAGTTCTTC. The full variable domain, its missing parts supplied by reference TRBV18 and TRBJ2-1, is NAGVMQNPRHLVRRRGQEARLRCSPMKGHSHVYWYRQLPEEGLKFMVYLQKENIIDESGMPKERFSAEFPKEGPSILRIQQVVRGDSAAYFCASSPDRVSNEQFFGPGTRLTVL.

This clonotype occurred many times. The chain has TRBV4-2 and TRBJ2-3, with D unresolved. From germline, CDR1 is LGHNA and CDR2 YNFKEQ. Trimming left V 0 bases short and J 3 bases short, with 10 bases between. The CDR3 is 15 residues long. The CDR3 coding sequence is TGTGCCAGCAGCCAAGACTCTATCGGGACAGATACGCAGTATTTT. This codes for CASSQDSIGTDTQYF.

The chain carries TRBV6-2 or TRBV6-3 and TRBJ2-2; 14 bases align to TRBD2. The germline gives CDR1 MNHEY, CDR2 SVGEGT. The CDR3 is 16 residues long. V lost 6 bases and J lost 4; bases outside the gene matches: 4. Here the CDR3 reads CASRGLAGGVTGELFF. CDR3 sequence (DNA): TGTGCCAGCAGAGGACTAGCGGGAGGAGTCACCGGGGAGCTGTTTTTT.